The T cell receptor beta chain under discussion was sequenced for a study of control samples from healthy donors and cancer patients. This CDR3 contains 13 residues. V was clipped by 5 bases and J by 7 bases, with 12 bases between them. CDR1 and CDR2 (germline): MNHNY, SVGAGI (reference sequence). Sequenced by immunoSEQ multiplex PCR; TCRdb stores in-frame clones only, minus some. The sample has more than 100,000 clones, around 89% seen once. Sequencing was performed on PBMCs. This sequence was found in a man aged 55-75 years with lung cancer. V usage is TRBV6-6 and J usage is TRBJ2-1; TRBD1 might be the D (5 bases). The CDR3 DNA reads TGTGCCAGCAGTGCCCGACAGAAAAATGAGCAGTTCTTC. Residues: CASSARQKNEQFF.